Presented here are 31 T cell receptor beta chains from one specimen sequenced in a study of cytomegalovirus exposure and HLA in healthy donors. The PCR was carried out with 60 Vbeta primers and 13 Jbeta primers. The method was immunoSEQ multiplex PCR; TCRdb's version includes in-frame clones alone and lacks a portion of them. Of roughly 120,000 clones detected, about 80% appear once; the ten largest clones hold approximately 4%. Sample: PBMCs. The receptors derive from a man between 25 and 39 years old in good health and CMV-seropositive.

J is TRBJ1-5 and V is TRBV27; D possibly corresponds to TRBD1 (6 bases). The CDR3 covers 14 residues. Germline assignment: CDR1 MNHEY and CDR2 SMNVEV (reference sequence). V was pared by 5 bases and J by 4 bases, with 12 bases between. CDR3 coding DNA: TGTGCCAGCAGTCCACAGGGAGCAAATCAGCCCCAGCATTTT. This translates into CASSPQGANQPQHF.

The rearrangement links TRBV11-1 to TRBJ1-3; 7 bases match TRBD1. Unmatched junction bases numbered 11, after V lost 5 bases and J lost 4 bases. The CDR3 loop spans 16 amino acids. CDR1 is SGHAT, CDR2 FQDESV, per germline (reference sequence). CDR3 DNA sequence: TGTGCCAGCAGCAATGAGAGACAGGGATCCGGAAACACCATATATTTT. Its translation: CASSNERQGSGNTIYF.

The V gene is TRBV7-9, the J gene TRBJ2-2; TRBD2 matches at 8 bases. After removal of 11 bases from V and 3 bases from J, the junction contained 14 bases not matched to a gene. The CDR3 runs to 16 residues. Germline V gives CDR1 SEHNR, CDR2 FQNEAQ (reference sequence). Here the CDR3 reads CALGKGPGLDTGELFF. CDR3 nucleotides: TGTGCCCTGGGGAAGGGTCCGGGACTAGACACCGGGGAGCTGTTTTTT. Filled out from reference TRBV7-9 and TRBJ2-2, the complete variable domain reads DTGVSQNPRHKITKRGQNVTFRCDPISEHNRLYWYRQTLGQGPEFLTYFQNEAQLEKSRLLSDRFSAERPKGSFSTLEIQRTEQGDSAMYLCALGKGPGLDTGELFFGEGSRLTVL.

The chain uses TRBV13 and TRBJ1-2, with 7 bases that match TRBD1. After removal of 6 bases from V and 3 bases from J, the junction contained 10 bases not matched to a gene. Germline-derived CDR1 and CDR2 are PRHDT and FYEKMQ (reference sequence). CDR3 length: 15 amino acids. CDR3 nucleotides: TGTGCCAGCAGTCGTGACAGGGAGTGGGACTATGGCTACACCTTC. Translation gives CASSRDREWDYGYTF.

The chain employs TRBV29-1 and TRBJ1-2; no firm D call. Germline V gene sequence: CDR1 SQVTM, CDR2 ANQGSEA. The CDR3 has 12 amino acids. Trimming removed 4 bases from V and 7 bases from J, with 13 bases in between. The DNA for the CDR3 is TGCAGCGTTGGAGACCAGAGGAGTGGCTACACCTTC. Its translation: CSVGDQRSGYTF.

The chain uses TRBV11-3 and TRBJ2-5; the match to TRBD2 covers 8 bases. The J call is doubtful: the DNA matches TRBJ2-7 better. CDR1 SGHNT and CDR2 YENEEA come from the germline V gene. This CDR3 region has 13 residues. The CDR3 sequence: CASSARGGYEQYF. The CDR3 DNA reads as TGTGCCAGCAGCGCCCGCGGGGGGTACGAGCAGTACTTC.

The chain has TRBV5-1 and TRBJ2-5; D may be TRBD2 (7 bases). This CDR3 has 14 amino acids. CDR1 SGHRS and CDR2 YFSETQ come from the germline V gene. V was clipped by 4 bases and J by 5 bases, with 15 bases between them. CDR3 sequence: CASSQTGGRETQYF. The CDR3 DNA is TGCGCCAGCAGCCAAACGGGGGGCAGGGAGACCCAGTACTTC.

The V and J genes are TRBV30 and TRBJ2-5; D call uncertain. CDR1 GTSNPN and CDR2 SVGIG come from the germline V gene (reference sequence). There are 12 residues in the CDR3. With 5 bases removed from V and 5 bases from J, the gap between germline ends came to 12 bases. The CDR3 DNA reads TGTGCCTGGTACGGAGTCGCGGAGACCCAGTACTTC. As protein: CAWYGVAETQYF. The complete variable domain, with remaining parts taken from reference TRBV30 and TRBJ2-5, reads SQTIHQWPATLVQPVGSPLSLECTVEGTSNPNLYWYRQAAGRGLQLLFYSVGIGQISSEVPQNLSASRPQDRQFILSSKKLLLSDSGFYLCAWYGVAETQYFGPGTRLLVL.

Only a few counts were recorded for this clone. The rearrangement uses TRBV6-6 and TRBJ1-5; D might be TRBD1 (5 bases). Trimming took 1 base from V and 9 from J, leaving 16 bases between them. The CDR3 totals 15 residues. Germline CDR1 reads MNHNY; CDR2 reads SVGAGI (reference sequence). CDR3 protein: CASSYWGRRDGPQHF. The DNA of the CDR3 is TGTGCCAGCAGTTACTGGGGGAGGAGAGATGGGCCCCAGCATTTT.

J is TRBJ1-2 and V is TRBV10-3, with a weak D call TRBD1 (5 bases). CDR1 and CDR2 from the germline V gene are ENHRY and SYGVKD. CDR3 length: 15 residues. V was shortened by 10 bases and J by 4 bases, with 22 bases between the two germline ends. The CDR3 coding sequence is TGTGCCACTAACTTTTGGGTCAGGGTCGGCTATGGCTACACCTTC. Encoded protein: CATNFWVRVGYGYTF.

The CDR3 loop reads CASSRPGQAHGYTF. CDR3 nucleotide sequence: TGTGCCAGTAGCCGCCCCGGACAGGCCCACGGCTACACCTTC. The chain carries TRBV19 and TRBJ1-2, with 7 nucleotides matching TRBD1. V was clipped by 6 bases and J by 8 bases; unmatched bases: 12. Germline V CDR1 and CDR2: LNHDA, SQIVND (reference sequence). The CDR3 totals 14 residues.

The chain uses TRBV9 and TRBJ1-2, with TRBD1 matching 9 bases. Looked up from germline, CDR1 is SGDLS and CDR2 is YYNGEE. J lost 4 bases, V lost 3 bases, and 7 bases had no gene match. The CDR3 runs to 15 residues. The CDR3 DNA reads TGTGCCAGCAGCGGGTGGACAGGGGACGTCTATGGCTACACCTTC. Protein product: CASSGWTGDVYGYTF.

Of note for this clone: The junction departs from germline at one end; a sequencing error may be responsible. The chain uses TRBV7-7 and TRBJ2-5, with a weak D call TRBD1 (5 bases). The germline V gene has CDR1 SSHAT and CDR2 FNYEAQ (reference sequence). The CDR3 length is 14 residues. The CDR3 DNA reads TGTGCTAGCAGCTTAGGGGCGCTCCAAGAGACCCAGTACTTC. Translated, it gives CASSLGALQETQYF. The whole variable domain, remainder taken from reference TRBV7-7 and TRBJ2-5, is GAGVSQSPRYKVTKRGQDVTLRCDPISSHATLYWYQQALGQGPEFLTYFNYEAQPDKSGLPSDRFSAERPEGSISTLTIQRTEQRDSAMYRCASSLGALQETQYFGPGTRLLVL.

This chain joins TRBV19 and TRBJ2-3; D may be TRBD2 (6 bases). Trimming took 2 bases from V and 2 from J, leaving 14 bases between them. CDR3 length: 16 amino acids. Germline-derived CDR1 and CDR2 are LNHDA and SQIVND (reference sequence). CDR3 protein: CASSIRASAYTDTQYF. The CDR3 bases are TGTGCCAGTAGTATAAGGGCTAGCGCATACACAGATACGCAGTATTTT. The whole variable domain, filled in from reference TRBV19 and TRBJ2-3, reads DGGITQSPKYLFRKEGQNVTLSCEQNLNHDAMYWYRQDPGQGLRLIYYSQIVNDFQKGDIAEGYSVSREKKESFPLTVTSAQKNPTAFYLCASSIRASAYTDTQYFGPGTRLTVL.

The gene calls are TRBV27 and TRBJ2-1, with 7 bases lining up with TRBD1. Germline V gene sequence: CDR1 MNHEY, CDR2 SMNVEV (reference sequence). The CDR3 has 14 residues. The junction had 2 bases not matched to a gene; V was cut back by 2 bases and J by 4 bases. This CDR3 is CASSLGTVYNEQFF. The CDR3 region has the DNA TGTGCCAGCAGTTTAGGGACAGTTTACAATGAGCAGTTCTTC.

The chain carries TRBV9 and TRBJ2-5; maybe TRBD2 (5 bases). Germline V gene lookup returns CDR1 SGDLS and CDR2 YYNGEE. V lost 0 bases, J lost 3 bases, and 9 bases lay in between. The length of the CDR3 is 14 residues. The CDR3 DNA follows: TGTGCCAGCAGCGTAGGAGGAGCGGAAGAGACCCAGTACTTC. Translated, it gives CASSVGGAEETQYF.

The chain combines TRBV20-1 with TRBJ1-3, with D unresolved. The germline CDR1 and CDR2 sequences are DFQATT and SNEGSKA (reference sequence). V lost 2 bases and J 15 bases, leaving 14 bases between the germline ends. This CDR3 comprises 11 residues. CDR3 bases: TGCAGTGCTAGAAGAGCCCGGGAGGAATATTTT. It codes for CSARRAREEYF.

V gene TRBV28 combines with J gene TRBJ2-1; possibly TRBD2 for D (5 bases). The germline CDR1 and CDR2 sequences are MDHEN and SYDVKM. Trimming shortened V by 11 bases and J by 0 bases, and 11 bases separated the two germline ends. The length of the CDR3 is 13 residues. CDR3 in amino acids: CALMGSSYNEQFF. The DNA of the CDR3 is TGTGCCTTAATGGGGAGCTCCTACAATGAGCAGTTCTTC. The full variable domain, with the rest looked up from reference TRBV28 and TRBJ2-1, is DVKVTQSSRYLVKRTGEKVFLECVQDMDHENMFWYRQDPGLGLRLIYFSYDVKMKEKGDIPEGYSVSREKKERFSLILESASTNQTSMYLCALMGSSYNEQFFGPGTRLTVL.

The V call is TRBV9, the J call TRBJ2-1, with D possibly matching TRBD1 (5 bases). V was pared by 0 bases and J by 12 bases, with 19 bases between. This CDR3 is built from 15 residues. The V gene's germline CDR1 is SGDLS and CDR2 YYNGEE. CDR3 protein: CASSVGMVGLEVQFF. CDR3 coding DNA: TGTGCCAGCAGCGTAGGGATGGTGGGGCTCGAAGTGCAGTTCTTC.

The chain employs TRBV9 and TRBJ2-5; possible D gene TRBD1, 6 bases. Germline CDR1 and CDR2: SGDLS and YYNGEE. Trimming pared 3 bases from V and 5 bases from J, leaving 14 bases between. This CDR3 has 14 residues. The CDR3, as DNA: TGTGCCAGCAGCGGGACAGCCTGGGGGGAGACCCAGTACTTC. Amino acids: CASSGTAWGETQYF.

The chain employs TRBV9 and TRBJ2-5, with 7 bases lining up with TRBD2. Germline V gene lookup returns CDR1 SGDLS and CDR2 YYNGEE. The CDR3 loop spans 16 amino acids. J gave up 0 bases and V 0 bases, and 5 bases lay outside the gene matches. Written as DNA, the CDR3 is TGTGCCAGCAGCGTAGAGGGGAGGGGCTACCAAGAGACCCAGTACTTC. Its translation is CASSVEGRGYQETQYF. Full variable domain (rest looked up from reference TRBV9 and TRBJ2-5): DSGVTQTPKHLITATGQRVTLRCSPRSGDLSVYWYQQSLDQGLQFLIQYYNGEERAKGNILERFSAQQFPDLHSELNLSSLELGDSALYFCASSVEGRGYQETQYFGPGTRLLVL.

Turning to this clone: A read error may account for a junction end that differs from germline. The chain uses TRBV7-9 and TRBJ1-2; D might be TRBD1 (6 bases). Germline CDR1 is SEHNR and CDR2 is FQNEAQ (reference sequence). The CDR3 is 17 residues long. The CDR3 sequence is CSSSEIISIGRGYGYTF. Here the CDR3 DNA reads TGTTCCAGCAGCGAAATTATTAGTATCGGCAGGGGCTACGGCTACACCTTC.

The J gene is TRBJ2-7, the V gene TRBV19, with 7 nucleotides matching TRBD1. Germline trimming cut 5 bases from V and 0 bases from J; bases unmatched to any gene: 7. This CDR3 region has 15 residues. CDR1 is LNHDA, CDR2 SQIVND, per germline (reference sequence). CDR3 amino acids: CASSPTGTLSYEQYF. CDR3 DNA: TGTGCCAGTAGTCCGACAGGGACCCTCTCCTACGAGCAGTACTTC.

The rearrangement joins TRBV27 to TRBJ2-3; the match to TRBD2 covers 12 bases. Germline V gene data show CDR1 as MNHEY and CDR2 as SMNVEV (reference sequence). The CDR3 covers 15 residues. V gave up 5 bases and J gave up 6 bases; unmatched junction bases: 6. Written as DNA, the CDR3 is TGTGCCAGCAGTGCCACCGGGACTAGCGGGGATACGCAGTATTTT. Translating it yields CASSATGTSGDTQYF.

V usage is TRBV27 and J usage is TRBJ1-6; possibly TRBD1 for D (5 bases). There are 15 residues in the CDR3. The V gene lost 3 bases and the J gene lost 9 bases, with 15 bases spanning the gap. CDR1 is MNHEY and CDR2 is SMNVEV in the germline V gene (reference sequence). CDR3 sequence: CASSFTQGSISPLHF. Written as DNA, the CDR3 is TGTGCCAGCAGTTTTACCCAGGGAAGCATTTCACCCCTCCACTTT.

V gene TRBV11-3 combines with J gene TRBJ1-2; D is undetermined. V was cut by 4 bases and J by 4 bases, with 16 bases left in between. From germline, CDR1 is SGHNT and CDR2 YENEEA. This CDR3 contains 15 residues. The CDR3, as DNA: TGTGCCAGCAGCTCCCCCGGGAGCGTTACCTATGGCTACACCTTC. Translation: CASSSPGSVTYGYTF.

V usage is TRBV5-1 and J usage is TRBJ2-5; tentative D call: TRBD1 (8 bases). The CDR3 runs to 15 residues. Trimming took off 0 bases at V and 5 bases at J, with 14 bases between the two ends. Looked up from germline, CDR1 is SGHRS and CDR2 is YFSETQ. The CDR3 nucleotides are TGCGCCAGCAGCTTGGTACAGGGGGGGACTGAGACCCAGTACTTC. Translating gives CASSLVQGGTETQYF.

This clone is a singleton in its sample. The chain combines TRBV5-6 with TRBJ2-7; D remains ambiguous. With 3 bases removed from V and 4 bases from J, the gap between germline ends came to 20 bases. The CDR3 consists of 16 residues. The V gene's germline CDR1 is SGHDT and CDR2 YYEEEE. DNA for the CDR3: TGTGCCAGCAGCTGGCTCGTCGCGGCAGAGACGTACGAGCAGTACTTC. Translation gives CASSWLVAAETYEQYF.

The chain uses TRBV7-2 and TRBJ2-7, with 7 bases identical to TRBD1. V shed 5 bases and J 4 bases; nucleotides not matched to a gene: 11. The CDR3 has 15 residues. The germline CDR1 and CDR2 sequences are SGHTA and FQGNSA. The CDR3 is CASSPLTGALYEQYF. The CDR3 region has the DNA TGTGCCAGCAGCCCACTTACAGGGGCACTTTACGAGCAGTACTTC.

The CDR3 loop is CASSPPGGLNTEAFF. In nucleotides, the CDR3 is TGTGCCAGCTCACCGCCCGGGGGGTTGAACACTGAAGCTTTCTTT. This rearrangement joins TRBV18 to TRBJ1-1; the D gene is possibly TRBD1 (5 bases). The V gene lost 3 bases and the J gene lost 0 bases, with 11 bases spanning the gap. Germline V gives CDR1 KGHSH, CDR2 LQKENI. The CDR3 has 15 amino acids.

The rearrangement links TRBV5-1 to TRBJ1-5; 9 bases are a match to TRBD1. Germline-derived CDR1 and CDR2 are SGHRS and YFSETQ. This CDR3 spans 15 amino acids. V dropped 3 bases and J dropped 2; count of bases not matched to a gene: 3. CDR3 coding DNA: TGCGCCAGCAGCTGGGGGACAGGGCGCAATCAGCCCCAGCATTTT. Translation: CASSWGTGRNQPQHF.